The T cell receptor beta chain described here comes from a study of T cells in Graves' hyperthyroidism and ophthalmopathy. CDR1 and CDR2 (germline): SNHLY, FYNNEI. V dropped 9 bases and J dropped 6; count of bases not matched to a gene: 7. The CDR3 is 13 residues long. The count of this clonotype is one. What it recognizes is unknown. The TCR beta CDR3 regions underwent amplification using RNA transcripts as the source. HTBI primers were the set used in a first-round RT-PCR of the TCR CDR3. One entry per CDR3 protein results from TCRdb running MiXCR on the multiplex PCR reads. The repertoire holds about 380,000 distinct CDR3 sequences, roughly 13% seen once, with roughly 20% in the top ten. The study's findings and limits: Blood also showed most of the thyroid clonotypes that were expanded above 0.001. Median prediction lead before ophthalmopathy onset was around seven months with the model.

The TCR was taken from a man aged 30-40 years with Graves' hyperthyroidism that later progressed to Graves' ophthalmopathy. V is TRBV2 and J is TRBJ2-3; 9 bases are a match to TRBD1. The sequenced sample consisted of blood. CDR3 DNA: TGTGCCAGAGGGACAGGGCTGCTGGATACGCAGTATTTT. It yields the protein CARGTGLLDTQYF.